The clone carrying this TCR beta chain was observed once. Original data processing: Estimates of nucleated cell counts were drawn from the amplification of reference gene primers. Clones were sequenced by immunoSEQ multiplex PCR, and TCRdb holds only the in-frame ones, with some missing. Clone size and V and J calls were adopted from that table, with D and trimming inferred from the DNA. Of 200,000 to 300,000 clones listed, just under 90% were seen once; the top ten hold approximately 3.3%. The sample comes from a study of blood T cell repertoires in COVID-19. The overall study: The United States, Italy and Spain provided the acute and convalescent COVID-19 samples. The cDNA or gDNA used as material had been derived from T cells, B-cell-depleted T cells, or PBMCs.

The CDR3 is made up of 13 amino acids. Trimming shortened V by 6 bases and J by 2 bases, and 11 bases separated the two germline ends. CDR1 is SGHRS, CDR2 YFSETQ, per germline. This receptor was taken from a woman between 35 and 50 years old with acute or convalescent COVID-19. The chain links TRBV5-1 to TRBJ2-5, with D perhaps TRBD1 (6 bases). Input material: peripheral blood. In nucleotides, the CDR3 is TGCGCCAGCACCCAGACAGGACAAGAGACCCAGTACTTC. Its protein is CASTQTGQETQYF.